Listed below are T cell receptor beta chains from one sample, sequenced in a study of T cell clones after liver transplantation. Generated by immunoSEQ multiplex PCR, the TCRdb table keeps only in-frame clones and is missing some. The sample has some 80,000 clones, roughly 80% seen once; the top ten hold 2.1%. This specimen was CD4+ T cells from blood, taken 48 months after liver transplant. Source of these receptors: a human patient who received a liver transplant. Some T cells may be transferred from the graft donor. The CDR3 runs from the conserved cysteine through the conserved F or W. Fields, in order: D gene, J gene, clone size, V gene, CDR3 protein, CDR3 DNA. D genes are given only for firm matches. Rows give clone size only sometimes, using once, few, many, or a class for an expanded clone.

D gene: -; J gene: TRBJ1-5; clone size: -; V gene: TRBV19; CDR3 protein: CASSKSVNQPQHF; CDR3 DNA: TGTGCCAGTAGTAAGTCAGTCAATCAGCCCCAGCATTTT
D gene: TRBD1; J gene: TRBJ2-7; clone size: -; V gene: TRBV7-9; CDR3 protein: CASSLRGTGEHEQYF; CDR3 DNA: TGTGCCAGCAGCCTACGGGGGACAGGGGAGCACGAGCAGTACTTC
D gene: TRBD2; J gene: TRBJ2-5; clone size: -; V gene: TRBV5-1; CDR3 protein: CASSYTSGGGETQYF; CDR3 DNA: TGCGCCAGCAGCTATACTAGCGGAGGGGGAGAGACCCAGTACTTC
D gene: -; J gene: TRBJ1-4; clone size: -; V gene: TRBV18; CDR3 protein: CASSQGLELFF; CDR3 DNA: TGTGCCAGCTCCCAAGGATTAGAACTGTTTTTT
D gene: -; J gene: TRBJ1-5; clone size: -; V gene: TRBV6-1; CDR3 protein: CASNAGGSNQPQHF; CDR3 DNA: TGTGCCAGCAACGCGGGGGGGAGCAATCAGCCCCAGCATTTT
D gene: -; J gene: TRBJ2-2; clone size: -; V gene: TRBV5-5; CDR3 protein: CASSPPGTRGTGELFF; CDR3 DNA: TGTGCCAGCAGCCCCCCAGGGACACGGGGGACCGGGGAGCTGTTTTTT
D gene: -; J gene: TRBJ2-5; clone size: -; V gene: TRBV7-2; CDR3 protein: CASSLTGNQETQYF; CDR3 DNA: TGTGCCAGCAGCTTAACGGGGAATCAAGAGACCCAGTACTTC
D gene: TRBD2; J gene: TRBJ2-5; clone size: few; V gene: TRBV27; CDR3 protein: CASSLLAGGLETQYF; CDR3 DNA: TGTGCCAGCAGTTTATTGGCGGGGGGGCTAGAGACCCAGTACTTC
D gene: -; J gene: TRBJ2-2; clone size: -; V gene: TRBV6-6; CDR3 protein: CASRTHGGPQTGELFF; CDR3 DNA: TGTGCCAGCCGCACCCACGGAGGACCTCAGACCGGGGAGCTGTTTTTT
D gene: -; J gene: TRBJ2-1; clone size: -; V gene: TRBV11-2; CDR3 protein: CASSSDPGVEQFF; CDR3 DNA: TGTGCCAGCAGCTCCGACCCGGGCGTTGAGCAGTTCTTC
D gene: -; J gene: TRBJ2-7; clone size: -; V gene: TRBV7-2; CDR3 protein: CASSLAFYEQYF; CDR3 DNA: TGTGCCAGCAGCTTAGCTTTTTACGAGCAGTACTTC
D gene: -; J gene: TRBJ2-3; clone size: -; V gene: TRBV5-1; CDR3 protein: CASSLYPGAADTQYF; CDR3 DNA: TGCGCCAGCAGCTTATACCCAGGGGCCGCAGATACGCAGTATTTT
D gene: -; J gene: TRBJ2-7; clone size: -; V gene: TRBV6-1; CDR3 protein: CASSEAHGIYEQYF; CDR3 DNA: TGTGCCAGCAGTGAAGCCCACGGGATTTACGAGCAGTACTTC
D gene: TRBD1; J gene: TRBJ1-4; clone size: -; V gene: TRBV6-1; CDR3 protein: CASSEAMGQGNEKLFF; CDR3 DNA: TGTGCCAGCAGTGAAGCGATGGGACAGGGTAATGAAAAACTGTTTTTT
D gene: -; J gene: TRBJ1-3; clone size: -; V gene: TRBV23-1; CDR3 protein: CASSQFQGKLSGNTIYF; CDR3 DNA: TGCGCCAGCAGTCAATTTCAGGGAAAACTCTCTGGAAACACCATATATTTT
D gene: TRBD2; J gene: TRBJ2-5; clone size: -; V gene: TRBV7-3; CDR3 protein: CASSSIAGGQETQYF; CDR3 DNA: TGTGCCAGCAGCTCGATAGCGGGGGGTCAAGAGACCCAGTACTTC
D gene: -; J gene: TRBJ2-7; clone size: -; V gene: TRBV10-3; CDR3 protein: CAGGAADKYEQYF; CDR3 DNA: TGTGCCGGCGGGGCGGCAGATAAGTACGAGCAGTACTTC